A single sample is the source of the 5 T cell receptor beta chains below, sequenced in a study of T cells in Graves' hyperthyroidism and ophthalmopathy. RNA transcripts were the template for amplifying TCR beta CDR3 regions. The primer set for the first-round RT-PCR of the TCR CDR3 was HTBI. One entry per CDR3 protein, called by TCRdb with MiXCR from the multiplex PCR reads. The table includes about 740,000 distinct CDR3 sequences, around 15% detected once. The sequencing sample was made of blood. These TCRs come from a woman aged 18 to 35 with Graves' hyperthyroidism.

This clonotype was seen only a few times. J is TRBJ2-7 and V is TRBV20-1, with D perhaps TRBD1 (6 bases). Germline V gene sequence: CDR1 DFQATT, CDR2 SNEGSKA (reference sequence). Trimming pared 5 bases from V and 3 bases from J, leaving 14 bases between. This CDR3 contains 13 residues. This CDR3 is CSALLDRNYEQYF. The CDR3 DNA reads as TGCAGTGCTTTACTCGACAGGAACTACGAGCAGTACTTC.

The sample holds many counts of this clonotype. The chain employs TRBV27 and TRBJ2-7; 9 bases align to TRBD2. Trimming cost V 6 bases and J 0 bases; bases outside gene matches: 6. The CDR3 totals 15 residues. Germline-derived CDR1 and CDR2 are MNHEY and SMNVEV (reference sequence). CDR3 amino acids: CASRDQAGGSYEQYF. In DNA form, the CDR3 reads TGTGCCAGCAGGGATCAAGCGGGAGGCTCCTACGAGCAGTACTTC.

This clonotype appeared many times. The gene calls are TRBV6-1 and TRBJ2-3; 7 nucleotides agree with TRBD2. This CDR3 comprises 16 residues. Germline values: CDR1 MNHNS, CDR2 SASEGT. V shed 5 bases, J shed 0 bases, and the junction held 8 bases outside the gene matches. CDR3 amino acids: CASSYPLAESTDTQYF. Here the CDR3 DNA reads TGTGCCAGCAGTTACCCCCTAGCGGAAAGCACAGATACGCAGTATTTT.

This clonotype appeared a few times. The chain combines TRBV29-1 with TRBJ1-2; perhaps TRBD1 as D (6 bases). V was shortened by 4 bases and J by 4 bases, with 22 bases between the two germline ends. The V gene's germline CDR1 is SQVTM and CDR2 ANQGSEA. This CDR3 has 16 residues. The CDR3 protein is CSVVQGTPPRGYGYTF. The CDR3 DNA sequence: TGCAGCGTTGTACAGGGAACTCCCCCTCGGGGCTATGGCTACACCTTC.

This clonotype was observed many times. The chain links TRBV6-1 to TRBJ2-1; the D is unclear. Deletions cut 10 bases from V and 6 bases from J, with 25 bases between. Germline CDR1 is MNHNS and CDR2 is SASEGT. CDR3 length: 16 amino acids. CDR3 bases: TGTGCCACCCCACGCATAACCCCCCACCGCCCCAATGAGCAGTTCTTC. It encodes CATPRITPHRPNEQFF.